This T cell receptor beta chain emerged from a study of T cell changes during pregnancy in multiple sclerosis. CDR3 size: 17 residues. The germline V gene has CDR1 SGHTA and CDR2 FQGTGA. Trimming cost V 0 bases and J 4 bases, with 17 bases left between them. Profiled with immunoSEQ multiplex PCR; TCRdb holds only in-frame clones, not every one. This table holds 85,000 to 130,000 clones, 91% found once. The specimen was peripheral blood, collected before pregnancy. The clonotype originates from a female donor with multiple sclerosis, enrolled in a pregnancy study. The chain combines TRBV7-3 with TRBJ2-3; D perhaps matches TRBD2 (6 bases). The CDR3 here is CASSLTLSLGGPDTQYF. The CDR3 region has the DNA TGTGCCAGCAGCTTAACGTTATCGCTGGGGGGTCCAGATACGCAGTATTTT.